Below are 15 T cell receptor beta chains sequenced from a single sample in a study of early T cells in non-severe SARS-CoV-2 infection. TCRdb recomputed calls from the 5' RACE reads with MiXCR, one row per CDR3 protein. Of around 33,000 distinct CDR3 sequences listed, around 7% are singletons. Sequences were obtained from whole blood. These receptors came from an adult who was a healthcare worker with PCR-confirmed SARS-CoV-2 infection or an uninfected control (not recorded which).

The V and J genes are TRBV6-1 and TRBJ2-1; D is unclear. The CDR3 runs 16 residues. Germline V gives CDR1 MNHNS, CDR2 SASEGT. Between the trimmed V and J ends, which lost 3 bases and 9 bases, there was a span of 21 bases. CDR3 residues: CASSDLLKELGVEQFF. CDR3 coding DNA: TGTGCCAGCAGTGACCTCTTGAAGGAGCTTGGGGTTGAGCAGTTCTTC.

This clonotype appeared a few times. The rearrangement links TRBV12-3 or TRBV12-4 to TRBJ2-1; no clear D. The V gene lost 3 bases and the J gene lost 4 bases, with 10 bases spanning the gap. This CDR3 is built from 14 residues. The CDR3 DNA follows: TGTGCCAGCAGTTTTCTTTCGAGGTACAATGAGCAGTTCTTC. Amino acids: CASSFLSRYNEQFF.

This clonotype was counted between two and nine times. The chain employs TRBV5-1 and TRBJ2-1, with 7 bases lining up with TRBD2. In germline, CDR1 is SGHRS, CDR2 YFSETQ. This CDR3 is 12 amino acids long. Losses at the gene ends were 4 bases for V and 9 bases for J; bases not matched to a gene: 4. CDR3 amino acids: CASSATSTEQFF. In DNA, the CDR3 is TGCGCCAGCAGCGCGACTAGCACTGAGCAGTTCTTC.

By its share, this clonotype is medium-sized. The CDR3 is CASSSRDTGELFF. The CDR3, as DNA: TGTGCCAGCAGTTCCAGGGACACCGGGGAGCTGTTTTTT. The genes are TRBV6-2 or TRBV6-3 and TRBJ2-2; possible D gene TRBD1, 5 bases. Germline CDR1 reads MNHEY; CDR2 reads SVGEGT. The CDR3 is made up of 13 amino acids. V lost 4 bases and J lost 3, with 6 bases in between.

This clonotype was found many times. V gene TRBV18 combines with J gene TRBJ2-5; D not certain. The CDR3 runs 13 residues. Deletions cut 3 bases from V and 3 bases from J, with 8 bases between. Germline V gene sequence: CDR1 KGHSH, CDR2 LQKENI. CDR3 bases: TGTGCCAGCTCACCTTACGAAGAAGAGACCCAGTACTTC. Its protein product is CASSPYEEETQYF. Drawing the rest from reference TRBV18 and TRBJ2-5, the complete variable domain is NAGVMQNPRHLVRRRGQEARLRCSPMKGHSHVYWYRQLPEEGLKFMVYLQKENIIDESGMPKERFSAEFPKEGPSILRIQQVVRGDSAAYFCASSPYEEETQYFGPGTRLLVL.

This clonotype was counted many times. The CDR3 DNA reads as TGTGCCAGCAGCTTAGTTGCTTCGGGACACAATGTCCTCTCTGGAAACACCATATATTTT. It codes for CASSLVASGHNVLSGNTIYF. The chain employs TRBV7-6 and TRBJ1-3; maybe TRBD1 (6 bases). The V end lost 1 base, the J end lost 0 bases, and 22 bases lay between the germline ends. The germline gives CDR1 SGHVS, CDR2 FNYEAQ. CDR3 length equals 20 residues.

This clonotype was picked up many times. V and J are TRBV28 and TRBJ2-5; 7 bases agree with TRBD1. V trimming: 3 bases; J trimming: 2 bases; junction bases outside the gene matches: 6. Per germline, CDR1 MDHEN and CDR2 SYDVKM. The CDR3 sequence is 15 residues long. The CDR3 reads CASSLFWGQQETQYF. CDR3 nucleotides: TGTGCCAGCAGTTTGTTTTGGGGACAGCAAGAGACCCAGTACTTC.

This clonotype was found many times. This rearrangement joins TRBV20-1 to TRBJ1-1; 10 positions agree with TRBD1. This CDR3 is 14 amino acids long. The V gene's germline CDR1 is DFQATT and CDR2 SNEGSKA (reference sequence). The V and J ends lost 5 bases and 3 bases, in that order; junction bases with no gene match: 6. The chain's CDR3 is CSAGGQGPHTEAFF. The CDR3 DNA follows: TGCAGTGCTGGGGGACAGGGGCCCCACACTGAAGCTTTCTTT.

At least ten counts were recorded for this clonotype. The rearrangement uses TRBV7-6 and TRBJ2-1; 7 nucleotides line up with TRBD2. Germline CDR1 reads SGHVS; CDR2 reads FNYEAQ. V lost 4 bases to trimming and J lost 10 bases; unmatched junction nucleotides: 10. The length of the CDR3 is 14 residues. The CDR3 nucleotides are TGTGCCAGCAGCTCAGAACTTAGGGAGGGAGAGCAGTTCTTC. It translates to CASSSELREGEQFF.

This clonotype was counted many times. The genes are TRBV19 and TRBJ1-1, with D possibly being TRBD1 (5 bases). Trimming pared 5 bases from V and 3 bases from J, leaving 10 bases between. Germline V gene data show CDR1 as LNHDA and CDR2 as SQIVND (reference sequence). CDR3 length: 13 residues. The CDR3 DNA sequence: TGTGCCAGTAGTGGACACAGAGACACTGAAGCTTTCTTT. It yields the protein CASSGHRDTEAFF.

This clonotype was observed at least ten times. This sequence joins TRBV19 and TRBJ1-5, with D possibly matching TRBD1 (6 bases). The V end was cut by 5 bases, the J end by 4 bases, with 12 bases between. Germline V gives CDR1 LNHDA, CDR2 SQIVND (reference sequence). The CDR3 length is 14 residues. The CDR3 DNA is TGTGCCAGTAGTGAGACAGGTGGAAATCAGCCCCAGCATTTT. Amino acid sequence: CASSETGGNQPQHF.

The table lists this clonotype with many counts. The J gene is TRBJ2-7, the V gene TRBV12-3 or TRBV12-4, with D unclear. CDR3 length equals 14 residues. V gave up 6 bases and J gave up 6 bases, with 18 bases separating them. CDR3 sequence reads: CASSTPLYSPEQYF. The CDR3 DNA reads as TGTGCCAGCAGCACCCCCCTCTATTCCCCCGAGCAGTACTTC.

The chain joins TRBV12-3 or TRBV12-4 to TRBJ1-1, with D unresolved. V lost 5 bases and J lost 5, with 9 bases in between. This CDR3 has 12 amino acids. The CDR3 sequence is CASSPEYTEAFF. The DNA for the CDR3 is TGTGCCAGCAGTCCCGAGTATACTGAAGCTTTCTTT.

This clonotype was detected ten times or more. This chain uses TRBV28 with TRBJ2-7, with TRBD1 matching over 8 bases. V lost 2 bases to trimming and J lost 2 bases; unmatched junction nucleotides: 5. Germline V lookup: CDR1 MDHEN, CDR2 SYDVKM. The CDR3 is 15 residues long. Here the CDR3 reads CASSLIRTGTYEQYF. The CDR3 DNA reads as TGTGCCAGCAGTTTAATCCGGACAGGGACCTACGAGCAGTACTTC.

This clonotype was observed at least ten times. The chain carries TRBV27 and TRBJ2-5, with D possibly being TRBD1 (5 bases). Germline-derived CDR1 and CDR2 are MNHEY and SMNVEV (reference sequence). The CDR3 covers 15 residues. The V and J ends lost 0 bases and 2 bases respectively, with 10 bases between them. Here the CDR3 reads CASSLSAGQQETQYF. CDR3 DNA sequence: TGTGCCAGCAGTTTATCCGCAGGACAACAAGAGACCCAGTACTTC.